In its sample, the clone carrying this T cell receptor beta chain was seen a few times. Its antigen is undetermined. Per the germline V gene, CDR1 is SEHNR and CDR2 is FQNEAQ (reference sequence). CDR3 length: 18 residues. The V and J ends lost 3 bases and 4 bases, in that order; junction bases with no gene match: 12. The record originates from a study of T-cell memory formation after mild COVID-19. One entry per CDR3 protein results from TCRdb running MiXCR on the 5' RACE reads. This sample has 100,000 to 120,000 distinct CDR3 sequences, with 22% found just once. The study, taken as a whole, reports: Among clones contracting day 15 to 85, CD4/CD8 was balanced, whereas later expanders leaned CD4+. Chiefly within CM and EM were the contracting CD4+ clones; CD8+ ones were within EMRA.

The chain carries TRBV7-9 and TRBJ2-1, with 10 bases aligning to TRBD2. The TCR comes from a man between 18 and 35 years old who had mild COVID-19 (a few samples of this study predate the infection). Cell type and time point are not known. The sample consisted of PBMCs or a T cell subset sorted from them (not recorded which). CDR3 coding DNA: TGTGCCAGCAGCTTTGGAGCGGGGGGGCCATCGGGATACAATGAGCAGTTCTTC. Amino acids: CASSFGAGGPSGYNEQFF.